Below, 18 T cell receptor beta chains from the same sample are listed, as sequenced in a study of blood T cell repertoires in COVID-19. The table came from immunoSEQ multiplex PCR; TCRdb's copy has only in-frame clones and leaves some out. The sample holds about 50,000 clones; over 65% are singletons and the top ten take less than 6.5%. Sequencing input: peripheral blood. The receptors here all came from a woman aged 55-70 years with acute or convalescent COVID-19.

The chain links TRBV27 to TRBJ1-2, with 9 nucleotides matching TRBD1. The ends lost 6 bases at V and 1 base at J; junction bases unmatched: 9. This CDR3 contains 16 residues. The germline V gene encodes CDR1 MNHEY and CDR2 SMNVEV (reference sequence). The CDR3 bases are TGTGCCAGCAGGTCACAGGGACAGGGACTTAACTATGGCTACACCTTC. Translating it yields CASRSQGQGLNYGYTF.

The CDR3 region has the DNA TGTGCCAGCACCGAGGGGGACCGTAGGAGGGAGCAGTACTTC. As protein: CASTEGDRRREQYF. The V gene is TRBV5-8, the J gene TRBJ2-7; possible D gene TRBD1, 6 bases. The V end lost 6 bases, the J end lost 7 bases, and 20 bases lay between the germline ends. CDR3 length: 14 amino acids. Germline V gives CDR1 SGHTS, CDR2 YDEGEE.

This chain uses TRBV2 with TRBJ2-4; D is perhaps TRBD2 (5 bases). Germline V lookup: CDR1 SNHLY, CDR2 FYNNEI. The CDR3 sequence is 15 residues long. V was cut by 3 bases and J by 5 bases, with 14 bases left in between. CDR3 DNA: TGTGCCAGCAGTGAGGACTCCGGCCAAGAAAACATTCAGTACTTC. It encodes CASSEDSGQENIQYF. Drawing the rest from reference TRBV2 and TRBJ2-4, the complete variable domain is EPEVTQTPSHQVTQMGQEVILRCVPISNHLYFYWYRQILGQKVEFLVSFYNNEISEKSEIFDDQFSVERPDGSNFTLKIRSTKLEDSAMYFCASSEDSGQENIQYFGAGTRLSVL.

The V gene is TRBV29-1, the J gene TRBJ1-5, with 9 bases identical to TRBD1. J gave up 4 bases and V 7 bases, and 5 bases lay outside the gene matches. Per the germline V gene, CDR1 is SQVTM and CDR2 is ANQGSEA. This CDR3 is built from 13 residues. This CDR3 reads CSAGTGWNQPQHF. CDR3 nucleotide sequence: TGCAGCGCCGGGACAGGGTGGAATCAGCCCCAGCATTTT.

The chain uses TRBV6-5 and TRBJ1-1; D unresolved. Between the trimmed V and J ends, which lost 4 bases and 1 base, there was a span of 10 bases. Germline V lookup: CDR1 MNHEY, CDR2 SVGAGI. This CDR3 has 14 amino acids. CDR3 nucleotide sequence: TGTGCCAGCAGTTCCACGGTCCAGAACACTGAAGCTTTCTTT. It is translated as CASSSTVQNTEAFF.

This chain links TRBV6-5 with TRBJ1-2, with TRBD1 matching 7 bases. V lost 6 bases, J lost 8 bases, and 6 bases stayed unmatched. CDR1 and CDR2 (germline): MNHEY, SVGAGI. The CDR3 runs 12 residues. The CDR3 DNA reads as TGTGCCAGCAGAACAGGGGAAGCGGGCTACACCTTC. Its translation: CASRTGEAGYTF.

The chain joins TRBV6-2 or TRBV6-3 to TRBJ2-5, with TRBD2 matching 8 bases. The CDR3 is 15 amino acids. V lost 2 bases and J lost 9; bases outside the gene matches: 11. CDR1 and CDR2 (germline): MNHEY, SVGEGT. CDR3 loop: CASSYNLAGLAAQYF. The CDR3 bases are TGTGCCAGCAGTTACAACTTAGCGGGGTTGGCGGCCCAGTACTTC.

V and J are TRBV3-1 (or the pseudogene TRBV3-2) and TRBJ1-1, with no clear D. This CDR3 is 13 amino acids long. V lost 5 bases and J 0 bases, leaving 7 bases between the germline ends. Germline loops: CDR1 LGHDT, CDR2 YNNKEL (reference sequence). CDR3 bases: TGTGCCAGCAGCTACAGATTGAACACTGAAGCTTTCTTT. Its protein is CASSYRLNTEAFF.

The gene calls are TRBV6-1 and TRBJ1-1, with D possibly TRBD1 on 6 matching bases. Germline CDR1 and CDR2: MNHNS and SASEGT. V gave up 1 base and J gave up 0 bases, with 15 bases separating them. The CDR3 contains 17 residues. Written as DNA, the CDR3 is TGTGCCAGCAGTGAAGTTGAAGGGTGGACAGTGAACACTGAAGCTTTCTTT. This sequence encodes CASSEVEGWTVNTEAFF.

The J gene is TRBJ2-5, the V gene TRBV10-1; D is perhaps TRBD1 (5 bases). V dropped 11 bases and J dropped 2 bases, with 12 bases sitting between them. Germline CDR1 is WNHNN and CDR2 is SYGVQD (reference sequence). The CDR3 runs to 12 residues. The CDR3 DNA is TGCGCCGGGGCCGGGCGACAAGAGACCCAGTACTTC. Protein product: CAGAGRQETQYF.

The CDR3 region has the DNA TGTGCCAGCAGCCTCCCTAGCGGGACTTACAATGAGCAGTTCTTC. Protein: CASSLPSGTYNEQFF. The chain is built from TRBV7-9 and TRBJ2-1, with 9 positions matching TRBD2. The CDR3 spans 15 residues. From germline, CDR1 is SEHNR and CDR2 FQNEAQ (reference sequence). J was trimmed by 4 bases and V by 5 bases; bases with no gene match: 6.

J is TRBJ2-7 and V is TRBV7-2; 11 bases agree with TRBD1. The CDR3 loop spans 15 amino acids. V shed 5 bases and J 6 bases; nucleotides not matched to a gene: 9. Germline V gene sequence: CDR1 SGHTA, CDR2 FQGNSA. The CDR3 DNA reads TGTGCCAGCAGCCTGGGACAGGGGGTGGTCGTCGAGCAGTACTTC. Protein sequence: CASSLGQGVVVEQYF. The full variable domain, rest sourced from reference TRBV7-2 and TRBJ2-7, is GAGVSQSPSNKVTEKGKDVELRCDPISGHTALYWYRQSLGQGLEFLIYFQGNSAPDKSGLPSDRFSAERTGGSVSTLTIQRTQQEDSAVYLCASSLGQGVVVEQYFGPGTRLTVT.

V usage is TRBV7-2 and J usage is TRBJ2-5, with TRBD2 identical over 8 bases. The CDR3 is made up of 16 amino acids. Germline CDR1 is SGHTA and CDR2 is FQGNSA. V gave up 5 bases and J gave up 2 bases; unmatched junction bases: 10. The CDR3: CASSLDRASGQETQYF. In DNA form, the CDR3 reads TGTGCCAGCAGCCTAGACCGAGCTAGCGGGCAAGAGACCCAGTACTTC. Together with reference TRBV7-2 and TRBJ2-5, the CDR3 gives the full variable domain: GAGVSQSPSNKVTEKGKDVELRCDPISGHTALYWYRQSLGQGLEFLIYFQGNSAPDKSGLPSDRFSAERTGGSVSTLTIQRTQQEDSAVYLCASSLDRASGQETQYFGPGTRLLVL.

Note on this clone: Just one base apart from a much larger clone, this may be a read error. V is TRBV11-2 and J is TRBJ1-1, with D tentatively TRBD1 (5 bases). The germline CDR1 and CDR2 sequences are SGHAT and FQNNGV. This CDR3 has 13 amino acids. Trimming pared 3 bases from V and 4 bases from J, leaving 9 bases between. This CDR3 is CASSFAGGTEAFF. The DNA of the CDR3 is TGTGCCAGCAGCTTCGCCGGGGGCACTGAAGCTTTCTTT.

The rearrangement uses TRBV27 and TRBJ2-1; D is possibly TRBD2 (6 bases). The CDR3 contains 15 residues. Trimming shortened V by 5 bases and J by 7 bases, and 18 bases separated the two germline ends. CDR1 and CDR2 (germline): MNHEY, SMNVEV (reference sequence). The CDR3 DNA sequence: TGTGCCAGCAGTATACTATCGGGAGTAGCAAATGAGCAGTTCTTC. Its translation: CASSILSGVANEQFF.

This chain connects TRBV14 to TRBJ2-7, with D possibly being TRBD2 (6 bases). Trimming left V 4 bases short and J 7 bases short, with 11 bases between. The CDR3 consists of 12 residues. Germline CDR1 and CDR2: SGHDN and FVKESK. The CDR3 DNA is TGTGCCAGCAGCCCGTCGGGGAGGGAGCAGTACTTC. It is translated as CASSPSGREQYF.

This sequence joins TRBV19 and TRBJ2-5; the D gene is possibly TRBD2 (5 bases). Trimming removed 2 bases at V and 3 bases at J, with 7 bases between. Germline V gene lookup returns CDR1 LNHDA and CDR2 SQIVND (reference sequence). The CDR3 covers 13 residues. DNA of the CDR3: TGTGCCAGTAGTATATACGGGGAAGAGACCCAGTACTTC. Translation: CASSIYGEETQYF.

This chain joins TRBV7-9 and TRBJ1-1; no firm D call. Germline CDR1 and CDR2: SEHNR and FQNEAQ (reference sequence). Deletions cut 5 bases from V and 1 base from J, with 11 bases between. There are 14 residues in the CDR3. DNA of the CDR3: TGTGCCAGCAGCCCTCCGGTCCCGAACACTGAAGCTTTCTTT. This translates into CASSPPVPNTEAFF.